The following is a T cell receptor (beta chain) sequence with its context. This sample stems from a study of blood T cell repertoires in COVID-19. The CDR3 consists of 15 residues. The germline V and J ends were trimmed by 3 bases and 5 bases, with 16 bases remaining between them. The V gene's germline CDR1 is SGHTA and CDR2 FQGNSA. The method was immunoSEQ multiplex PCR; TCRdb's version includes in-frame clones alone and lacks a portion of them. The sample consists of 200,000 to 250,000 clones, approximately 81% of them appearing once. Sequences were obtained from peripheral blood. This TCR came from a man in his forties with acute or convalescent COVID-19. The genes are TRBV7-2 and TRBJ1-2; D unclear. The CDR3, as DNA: TGTGCCAGCAGCTTTATCATGGGTTCGGAGTATGGCTACACCTTC. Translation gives CASSFIMGSEYGYTF. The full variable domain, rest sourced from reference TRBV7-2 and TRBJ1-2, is GAGVSQSPSNKVTEKGKDVELRCDPISGHTALYWYRQSLGQGLEFLIYFQGNSAPDKSGLPSDRFSAERTGGSVSTLTIQRTQQEDSAVYLCASSFIMGSEYGYTFGSGTRLTVV.